This T cell receptor (beta chain) was profiled in a study of OX40 agonist ivuxolimab in advanced cancers. Study-wide points: Expanded clones were, on average, more numerous in CD8+ T cells than in CD4+. Still undetermined is the antigen specificity of the expanded peripheral T cells.

Exclusion of a patient followed from autoimmune disease history or systemic immunosuppression. In this sample, this clone turned up a few times. Its antigen is not identified. Some clones are missing from TCRdb's copy, which holds only in-frame ones; the method was immunoSEQ multiplex PCR. The sample lists about 34,000 clones, roughly 80% occurring once. This sample comprised CD4+ or CD8+ T cells sorted from blood, obtained in a trial of the OX40 agonist ivuxolimab. The sequence derives from an adult with an advanced solid tumor such as melanoma, head and neck, liver or kidney cancer.

The chain's CDR3 is CATGGQEGSTDTQYF. CDR3 bases: TGTGCCACCGGAGGACAGGAAGGGTCCACAGATACGCAGTATTTT. The chain uses TRBV10-3 and TRBJ2-3; 7 bases agree with TRBD1. Germline V gene sequence: CDR1 ENHRY, CDR2 SYGVKD. V gave up 10 bases and J gave up 2 bases; unmatched junction bases: 12. This CDR3 has 15 amino acids.